The next 5 T cell receptor beta chains were all read from a single sample in a study of blood T cell repertoires in COVID-19. Some clones are missing from TCRdb's copy, which holds only in-frame ones; the method was immunoSEQ multiplex PCR. The sample records fewer than 300,000 clones, approximately 83% being singletons. Sequencing input: PBMCs or T cells enriched from blood (not recorded which). Receptors were obtained from a woman aged 25 to 39 who had recovered from COVID-19.

The CDR3 loop reads CASSPGHRMNTEAFF. As DNA, the CDR3 is TGCGCCAGCAGCCCGGGACACCGGATGAACACTGAAGCTTTCTTT. The V gene is TRBV5-1, the J gene TRBJ1-1, with D possibly TRBD1 on 6 matching bases. V lost 4 bases to trimming and J lost 0 bases, with 13 bases between them. The CDR3 sequence is 15 residues long. CDR1 SGHRS and CDR2 YFSETQ come from the germline V gene.

The CDR3: CASSKVDRGDSGANVLTF. CDR3 DNA: TGTGCCAGCAGCAAAGTTGACAGGGGAGACTCTGGGGCCAACGTCCTGACTTTC. This chain links TRBV21-1 with TRBJ2-6; the table's D call TRBD1 went unverified against the DNA. TRBV21-1 has pseudogene status. The length of the CDR3 is 18 residues.

The count of this clone is one. The gene calls are TRBV6-5 and TRBJ2-3; 8 nucleotides line up with TRBD1. The V segment lost 0 bases and the J segment 7 bases; nucleotides outside the gene matches: 9. The germline gives CDR1 MNHEY, CDR2 SVGAGI. The CDR3 has 16 amino acids. CDR3 DNA: TGTGCCAGCAGTTACTCGACGGGACAGGCACCCAATACGCAGTATTTT. Translating gives CASSYSTGQAPNTQYF.

The rearrangement links TRBV18 to TRBJ1-5; D is perhaps TRBD1 (6 bases). This CDR3 has 17 amino acids. Germline CDR1 and CDR2: KGHSH and LQKENI. V dropped 0 bases and J dropped 3 bases, with 15 bases sitting between them. The CDR3 DNA reads TGTGCCAGCTCACCACCGGGGGGGGGACAATTCAATCAGCCCCAGCATTTT. Encoded protein: CASSPPGGGQFNQPQHF.

This rearrangement joins TRBV10-1 to TRBJ1-2, with a possible D match to TRBD1 (5 bases). Trimming stripped 6 bases from V and 4 bases from J, with 15 bases between. The germline V gene has CDR1 WNHNN and CDR2 SYGVQD (reference sequence). The CDR3 sequence is 14 residues long. CDR3 DNA sequence: TGCGCCAGCAGGGATAACAGGTTCTGCTATGGCTACACCTTC. It codes for CASRDNRFCYGYTF.